Listed below are T cell receptor beta chains from one sample, sequenced in a study of response to subunit inactivated influenza vaccine. TCRdb analysed the RT-PCR reads with MiXCR anew, one entry per CDR3 protein. The sample includes 500,000 to 600,000 distinct CDR3 sequences, roughly 13% of them seen just once. The sample here was PBMCs from blood, taken more than 35 days after vaccination. The source is a man between 50 and 59 years old who received an inactivated influenza vaccine. CDR3s include the opening cysteine and the closing phenylalanine or tryptophan. Each record gives: D gene, V gene, J gene, clone size, CDR3 DNA, CDR3 protein. A D gene is named only where the DNA matches it firmly. Size tells how often a clone was seen (once, few, many) or the class of an expanded clone, and some rows leave it out.

-,TRBV7-3,TRBJ2-1,few,TGTGCCAGCAGCGCACCCCCTTACAATGAGCAGTTCTTC,CASSAPPYNEQFF
-,TRBV2,TRBJ2-3,few,TGTGCCAGCAGTGGGACCTATAACACAGATACGCAGTATTTT,CASSGTYNTDTQYF
-,TRBV12-3/TRBV12-4,TRBJ1-5,many,TGTGCCAGCAGCCTTGCTTCGCGCAATCAGCCCCAGCATTTT,CASSLASRNQPQHF
TRBD1,TRBV7-8,TRBJ2-3,few,TGTGCCAGCAGCGGCATCCGGGACAGATCAGATACGCAGTATTTT,CASSGIRDRSDTQYF
-,TRBV24-1,TRBJ2-6,few,TGTGCCACCAGCCACAGGAGCTCTGGGGCCAACGTCCTGACTTTC,CATSHRSSGANVLTF
-,TRBV5-5,TRBJ1-1,few,TGTGCCAGCAGCTTTGGGCTTATGAACACTGAAGCTTTCTTT,CASSFGLMNTEAFF
-,TRBV5-1,TRBJ2-7,medium-sized,TGCGCCAGCAGCAACCCCCGGGGCTCCTACGAGCAGTACTTC,CASSNPRGSYEQYF
TRBD2,TRBV18,TRBJ2-1,-,TGTGCCAGCTCTCCAGGGCTAGCGGGATATTACAATGAGCAGTTCTTC,CASSPGLAGYYNEQFF
-,TRBV7-9,TRBJ2-1,-,TGTGCCAGCAGCCCCCGGACAGTTTACAATGAGCAGTTCTTC,CASSPRTVYNEQFF
-,TRBV4-1,TRBJ2-7,few,TGCGCCAGCAGCCAAGAATATGCATCCTACGAGCAGTACTTC,CASSQEYASYEQYF
TRBD2,TRBV4-3,TRBJ2-1,many,TGCGCCAGCAGCCTCGGGGGGGGCCTATCCTACAATGAGCAGTTCTTC,CASSLGGGLSYNEQFF
-,TRBV7-2,TRBJ2-3,few,TGTGCCAGCAGCTTAAGAGGGTATGGTGCAGATACGCAGTATTTT,CASSLRGYGADTQYF
-,TRBV4-2,TRBJ2-1,-,TGTGCCAGCAGCCATGCCGGGACCCTAAGCTCCTACAATGAGCAGTTCTTC,CASSHAGTLSSYNEQFF
-,TRBV6-5,TRBJ2-5,many,TGTGCCAGCAGTTACGCAGGGCCAGAGACCCAGTACTTC,CASSYAGPETQYF
-,TRBV25-1,TRBJ1-1,-,TGTGCCAGCAGGGAACGGACGAACACTGGAGCTTTCTTT,CASRERTNTGAFF
-,TRBV24-1,TRBJ1-1,few,TGTGCCACCAGTGATTTCGGGGAGGTAGGAGCTTTCTTT,CATSDFGEVGAFF
TRBD2,TRBV20-1,TRBJ2-2,-,TGCAGTGCTAGAGATTCGGGACTAGCGGGAGTTGGCGGGGAGCTGTTTTTT,CSARDSGLAGVGGELFF
-,TRBV4-3,TRBJ1-5,once,TGCGCCAGCAGCCAAGACTGGGCGTTGAAGCAGCCCCAGCATTTT,CASSQDWALKQPQHF
-,TRBV10-3,TRBJ2-6,-,TGTGCCATCAGTGATCGACCTGGGGCCAACGTCCTGACTTTC,CAISDRPGANVLTF
-,TRBV6-2/TRBV6-3,TRBJ1-1,few,TGTGCCAGCACCATCCGTCGCTACACTGAAGCTTTCTTT,CASTIRRYTEAFF
TRBD2,TRBV14,TRBJ2-1,-,TGTGCCACCTGCCAAGATCCTAGCGGGAGAATCTACAATGAGCAGTTCTTC,CATCQDPSGRIYNEQFF
TRBD1,TRBV9,TRBJ2-7,many,TGTGCCAGCAGCGTAGAAGCAGGGGGATGGGAGCAGTACTTC,CASSVEAGGWEQYF
-,TRBV6-5,TRBJ2-7,many,TGTGCCAGCAGCGGGAGAGACTACGAGCAGTACTTC,CASSGRDYEQYF
-,TRBV14,TRBJ2-5,once,TGTGCCAGCAGCCGCGTCCGTGCAGCCAAAGAGACCCAGTACTTC,CASSRVRAAKETQYF
TRBD2,TRBV7-2,TRBJ2-3,-,TGTGCCAGCAGCCGTACTAGCGGAGGATTGGCAGATACGCAGTATTTT,CASSRTSGGLADTQYF
TRBD2,TRBV18,TRBJ2-1,-,TGTGCCAGCTCACCACGAGGAGGACTAGCGGGAGTTGTCGATGAGCAGTTCTTC,CASSPRGGLAGVVDEQFF
-,TRBV15,TRBJ2-7,-,TGTGCCACCAGCAGAGATCGCAGGGCCTACGAGCAGTACTTC,CATSRDRRAYEQYF
-,TRBV27,TRBJ2-5,-,TGTGCCAGCAGTTCCTTCCCGAGACAGGAAAAAGAGACCCAGTACTTC,CASSSFPRQEKETQYF
TRBD1,TRBV4-3,TRBJ1-6,-,TGCGCCAGCAGCCAAGTTGACAGGGGATGGGGTTCACCCCTCCACTTT,CASSQVDRGWGSPLHF
TRBD1,TRBV11-2,TRBJ1-2,-,TGTGCCAGCAGGGAGACCGGACGGGACAGGAGCGGCTACACCTTC,CASRETGRDRSGYTF
-,TRBV7-2,TRBJ1-1,few,TGTGCCAGCAGCCGCGACAGAATCACTGAAGCTTTCTTT,CASSRDRITEAFF
TRBD1,TRBV4-1,TRBJ2-7,-,TGCGCCAGCAGCCAAGCTTCACAGGGGGCCTCCTACGAGCAGTACTTC,CASSQASQGASYEQYF
-,TRBV12-3/TRBV12-4,TRBJ2-1,-,TGTGCCAGCAGTTTAGTGGGGTTTGAGCAGTTCTTC,CASSLVGFEQFF
TRBD1,TRBV20-1,TRBJ2-1,-,TGCTGTGCTAGAGATTTGGGACAGGCGAGCTCCTACAATGAGCAGTTCTTC,CCARDLGQASSYNEQFF
-,TRBV20-1,TRBJ1-6,many,TGCAGTGTTCTCGGGGAGCTCAATAATTCACCCCTCCACTTT,CSVLGELNNSPLHF
TRBD2,TRBV20-1,TRBJ2-2,few,TGCAGTGCTAGAGATCATCGACTAGCGGGGAACACCGGGGAGCTGTTTTTT,CSARDHRLAGNTGELFF
-,TRBV7-2,TRBJ2-5,many,TGTGCCAGCAGCTTAGCAAGACTAGAAGGAGAGACCCAGTACTTC,CASSLARLEGETQYF
-,TRBV5-6,TRBJ2-5,-,TGTGCCAGCAGTACGCTCCGGGAGACCCAGTACTTC,CASSTLRETQYF
-,TRBV12-3/TRBV12-4,TRBJ1-1,many,TGTGCCAGCAGTTTCTCTTCCCGAGCCACTGAAGCTTTCTTT,CASSFSSRATEAFF
TRBD2,TRBV20-1,TRBJ2-7,few,TGCAGTGCTAGAGATCCCCTTCTAGCGGGGTCCTACGAGCAGTACTTC,CSARDPLLAGSYEQYF
TRBD2,TRBV28,TRBJ2-3,-,TGTGCCAGCAAGGGAAGCGGGAGCGCAGATACGCAGTATTTT,CASKGSGSADTQYF
TRBD2,TRBV7-9,TRBJ2-3,-,TGTGCCAGCAGCTCACCCGCAGGGCGGGGGACAGATACGCAGTATTTT,CASSSPAGRGTDTQYF
TRBD2,TRBV20-1,TRBJ2-3,many,TGCAGCCCTACAGGGCTAGCGGGTGGGAGCACAGATACGCAGTATTTT,CSPTGLAGGSTDTQYF
TRBD2,TRBV5-5,TRBJ2-3,-,TGTGCCAGCAGCTTGGCCCAACGACTAGCGTATAGCACAGATACGCAGTATTTT,CASSLAQRLAYSTDTQYF
-,TRBV6-5,TRBJ2-2,few,TGTGCCAGCAAGTTTGAGCTCACCGGGGAGCTGTTTTTT,CASKFELTGELFF
TRBD2,TRBV10-3,TRBJ2-3,many,TGTGCCATCAGTGACAAATTACTAGCGGGAAGCACAGATACGCAGTATTTT,CAISDKLLAGSTDTQYF
-,TRBV6-1,TRBJ2-3,-,TGTGCCAGCAGTGAAGATTATACGAACTCGCAGTATTTT,CASSEDYTNSQYF
TRBD2,TRBV6-2/TRBV6-3,TRBJ2-3,-,TGTGCCAGCAGTTACCCAGCTCTAGCGGGGGGAACGATTAGCACAGATACGCAGTATTTT,CASSYPALAGGTISTDTQYF
TRBD1,TRBV5-5,TRBJ1-5,many,TGTGCCAGCAGCGCCGGACAGGGTAGCAATCAGCCCCAGCATTTT,CASSAGQGSNQPQHF
-,TRBV7-2,TRBJ2-4,-,TGTGCCAGCAGCCCCCCGGCAGGGGAGGCCAAAAACATTCAGTACTTC,CASSPPAGEAKNIQYF
TRBD1,TRBV6-1,TRBJ1-6,many,TGTGCCAGCAGTCCCTCAGGGGGCTTCGGTTCACCCCTCCACTTT,CASSPSGGFGSPLHF
-,TRBV10-3,TRBJ2-7,few,TGTGCCATCCAAACGCGGGACGGAGGCACCTACGAGCAGTACTTC,CAIQTRDGGTYEQYF
TRBD2,TRBV20-1,TRBJ2-1,few,TGCAGTGCTAGTACGGGGGGTACCTCCTACAATGAGCAGTTCTTC,CSASTGGTSYNEQFF
-,TRBV4-1,TRBJ2-5,few,TGCGCCAGCAGCCAAGTGGAACTAGCAGAGACCCAGTACTTC,CASSQVELAETQYF
TRBD2,TRBV5-1,TRBJ2-3,few,TGCGCCAGCAGCGGGGGACTAGCGTCGAAAGATACGCAGTATTTT,CASSGGLASKDTQYF
-,TRBV11-2,TRBJ2-5,few,TGTGCCAGCAGCTTAGTCCACAGGGAAGAGACCCAGTACTTC,CASSLVHREETQYF
-,TRBV28,TRBJ2-5,-,TGTGCCAGCAGTAGCCCTACTGGAGGGTTGGAGACCCAGTACTTC,CASSSPTGGLETQYF
TRBD2,TRBV20-1,TRBJ2-7,-,TGCAGTGCTAGAGATTTAGTGGCGGGAGACGAGCAGTACTTC,CSARDLVAGDEQYF
TRBD2,TRBV12-3/TRBV12-4,TRBJ2-5,few,TGTGCCAGCGGAGGACTAGCGGGGGGGCCCCAAGAGACCCAGTACTTC,CASGGLAGGPQETQYF